The 12 T cell receptor beta chains presented below share a single source sample, sequenced in a study of blood T cells in healthy people across ages. A sample-barcoded 5' primer and a J-beta primer mix were used in a second PCR of roughly 7 to 12 cycles. Via MiXCR, TCRdb re-called the 5' RACE reads, giving one row per CDR3 protein. The table includes 650,000 to 900,000 distinct CDR3 sequences, about 59% detected once. Material for sequencing was blood. These receptors all come from a man aged 25 to 40 in good health.

The chain recombines TRBV6-2 or TRBV6-3 with TRBJ2-1; weak D call: TRBD2 (6 bases). The V gene lost 6 bases and the J gene lost 13 bases, with 19 bases spanning the gap. The V gene's germline CDR1 is MNHEY and CDR2 SVGEGT. This CDR3 spans 13 amino acids. The chain's CDR3 is CASSRTYRETQFF. In DNA, the CDR3 is TGTGCCAGCAGCCGGACCTACCGGGAGACCCAGTTCTTC.

The rearrangement uses TRBV6-2 or TRBV6-3 and TRBJ2-7; the match to TRBD1 covers 12 bases. With 0 bases clipped from V and 5 bases from J, the junction kept 8 bases outside the gene matches. Germline-derived CDR1 and CDR2 are MNHEY and SVGEGT. The CDR3 runs to 17 residues. CDR3 amino acids: CASSYSIRDRGQDEQYF. Here the CDR3 DNA reads TGTGCCAGCAGTTACTCGATTCGGGACAGGGGGCAAGACGAGCAGTACTTC.

This sequence joins TRBV3-1 and TRBJ2-3, with 10 bases that match TRBD2. Germline V lookup: CDR1 LGHDT, CDR2 YNNKEL (reference sequence). The junction had 3 bases not matched to a gene; V was cut back by 1 base and J by 2 bases. CDR3 length equals 16 residues. CDR3: CASSQATSGATDTQYF. In DNA, the CDR3 is TGTGCCAGCAGCCAAGCTACTAGCGGGGCCACAGATACGCAGTATTTT.

The rearrangement links TRBV7-2 to TRBJ1-2, with D possibly TRBD1 on 5 matching bases. CDR1 is SGHTA and CDR2 is FQGNSA in the germline V gene. CDR3 length: 14 amino acids. Trimming left V 7 bases short and J 6 bases short, with 18 bases between. The CDR3 bases are TGTGCCAGCATCTGGGGGTTCGGGTCCGATGGCTACACCTTC. Translated: CASIWGFGSDGYTF.

This clonotype came up a few times. This chain joins TRBV25-1 and TRBJ1-5, with no clear D. The CDR3 length is 15 residues. Germline V gives CDR1 MGHDK, CDR2 SYGVNS. V dropped 2 bases and J dropped 1 base, with 9 bases sitting between them. CDR3 in DNA: TGTGCCAGCAGTGAAGGTCCGGGCAGCAATCAGCCCCAGCATTTT. Translated, it gives CASSEGPGSNQPQHF.

V usage is TRBV2 and J usage is TRBJ2-5; 11 bases line up with TRBD2. Trimming cost V 1 base and J 7 bases; bases outside gene matches: 8. CDR1 is SNHLY and CDR2 is FYNNEI in the germline V gene. CDR3 length equals 16 residues. Written as DNA, the CDR3 is TGTGCCAGCAGTGAAGTGGGACTAGCGGCCCGGCGGACCCAGTACTTC. Translated: CASSEVGLAARRTQYF.

This sequence joins TRBV18 and TRBJ2-1; 7 positions agree with TRBD2. With V trimmed by 2 bases and J by 0 bases, 7 bases remained unmatched. The germline V gene has CDR1 KGHSH and CDR2 LQKENI. This CDR3 comprises 17 residues. The CDR3 loop reads CASSPFPRERSYNEQFF. The CDR3 nucleotides are TGTGCCAGCTCACCATTTCCGCGGGAGCGCTCCTACAATGAGCAGTTCTTC.

The V and J genes are TRBV11-2 and TRBJ2-5; 9 bases map to TRBD1. TRBJ2-7 explains the end of the DNA better; the J call may be wrong. The CDR3 is 15 residues long. The germline gives CDR1 SGHAT, CDR2 FQNNGV. The DNA for the CDR3 is TGTGCCAGCAGAACCTCCGGGACAGGGTTCCACGAGCAGTACTTC. Protein sequence: CASRTSGTGFHEQYF.

Concerning this clonotype itself: It may be a read error: a sequence one base away is much more abundant. The chain recombines TRBV7-9 with TRBJ1-1; 10 nucleotides align to TRBD1. This CDR3 region has 15 residues. Germline assignment: CDR1 SEHNR and CDR2 FQNEAQ (reference sequence). The CDR3 reads CASSQRQGANTGAFF. The CDR3 nucleotides are TGTGCCAGCAGCCAGAGACAGGGGGCGAACACTGGAGCTTTCTTT.

This clonotype was detected a few times. The chain is built from TRBV18 and TRBJ2-7, with D unclear. V lost 6 bases and J lost 0, with 9 bases in between. CDR3 size: 13 residues. CDR1 KGHSH and CDR2 LQKENI come from the germline V gene. As DNA, the CDR3 is TGTGCCAGCTCTCCGATGGGCTCCTACGAGCAGTACTTC. It codes for CASSPMGSYEQYF. The complete variable domain, with remaining parts taken from reference TRBV18 and TRBJ2-7, reads NAGVMQNPRHLVRRRGQEARLRCSPMKGHSHVYWYRQLPEEGLKFMVYLQKENIIDESGMPKERFSAEFPKEGPSILRIQQVVRGDSAAYFCASSPMGSYEQYFGPGTRLTVT.

Notes on this clonotype: At one of its ends the junction is not consistent with the germline gene, which may arise from a read error. The CDR3 loop is CASSQGAGRGYGYTF. The CDR3 DNA is TGTGCCAGTAGCCAAGGGGCAGGGAGAGGCTATGGCTACACCTTC. The chain has TRBV14 and TRBJ1-2, with D possibly being TRBD1 (5 bases). This CDR3 has 15 residues. CDR1 and CDR2 (germline): SGHDN, FVKESK.

Concerning this clonotype: One end of the junction varies from germline; a read error may be responsible. J is TRBJ2-7 and V is TRBV7-9, with D possibly matching TRBD2 (6 bases). CDR1 and CDR2 (germline): SEHNR, FQNEAQ (reference sequence). The CDR3 contains 15 residues. The DNA of the CDR3 is TGTGCCAGCAGCCAAGGACTATTGGTTTCCTTCGAGCAGTACTTC. Translation gives CASSQGLLVSFEQYF.